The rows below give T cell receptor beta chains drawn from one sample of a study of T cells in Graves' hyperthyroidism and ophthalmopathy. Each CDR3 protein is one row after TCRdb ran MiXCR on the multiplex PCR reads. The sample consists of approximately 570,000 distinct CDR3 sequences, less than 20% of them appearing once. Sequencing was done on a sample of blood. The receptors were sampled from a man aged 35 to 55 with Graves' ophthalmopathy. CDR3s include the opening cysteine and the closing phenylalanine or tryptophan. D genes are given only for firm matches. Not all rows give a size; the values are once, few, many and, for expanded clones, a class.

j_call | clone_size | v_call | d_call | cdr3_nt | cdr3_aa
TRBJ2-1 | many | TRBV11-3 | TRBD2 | TGTGCCAGCAGCTTATGGGGGGGGGGAAATGAGCAGTTCTTC | CASSLWGGGNEQFF
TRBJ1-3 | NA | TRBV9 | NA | TGTGCCAGCAGCGTACGATCAGACTCTGGAAACACCATATATTTT | CASSVRSDSGNTIYF
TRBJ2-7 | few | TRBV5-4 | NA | TGTGCCAGCAGCCTGATCTCCGCGGTTAGCGAGCAGTACTTC | CASSLISAVSEQYF
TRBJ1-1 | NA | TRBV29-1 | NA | TGCAGCGTTGAAGTCAGGGTTGAAGCTTTCTTT | CSVEVRVEAFF
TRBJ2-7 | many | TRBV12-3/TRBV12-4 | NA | TGTGCCAGCAGTTTAGCTGGGGCTACCTACGAGCAGTACTTC | CASSLAGATYEQYF
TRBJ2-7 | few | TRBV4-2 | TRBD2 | TGTGCCAGCAGCCAAGATGTGGGACTAGCGGGAGTCCCCTACGAGCAGTACTTC | CASSQDVGLAGVPYEQYF
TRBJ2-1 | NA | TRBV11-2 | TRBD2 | TGTGCCAGCAGCTGGGACCCCGGGACTAGCGGGAGAGGGCATGAGCAGTTCTTC | CASSWDPGTSGRGHEQFF
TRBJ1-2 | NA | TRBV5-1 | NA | TGCGCCAGCAGCCCCTCGGTGGGCTCTAACTATGGCTACGCCTTC | CASSPSVGSNYGYAF
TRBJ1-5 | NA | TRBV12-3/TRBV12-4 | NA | TGTGCCAGCTTGAGTAGCAATCAGCCCCAGCATTTT | CASLSSNQPQHF
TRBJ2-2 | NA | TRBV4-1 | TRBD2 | TGCGCCAGCAGCCAAGAACCTCCCGGGGGGGCAGGCACCGGGGAGCTGTTTTTT | CASSQEPPGGAGTGELFF
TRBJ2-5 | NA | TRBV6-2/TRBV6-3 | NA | TGTGCCAGCAGCTCAACCCTTTGGGCCCAGTACTTC | CASSSTLWAQYF
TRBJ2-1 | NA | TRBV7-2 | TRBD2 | TGTGCCAGCAGCAGCCATGGGACTAGCGGGGGGGCCCTTCCTTGGTTCTTC | CASSSHGTSGGALPWFF
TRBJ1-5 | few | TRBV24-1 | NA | TGTGCCACCAGTGATTTTCCCCCCGGGGGGGGGAATCAGCCCCAGCATTTT | CATSDFPPGGGNQPQHF
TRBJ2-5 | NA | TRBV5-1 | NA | TGCGCCAGCAGCCAAGAAGAACTCTCCGCCTGGGAGACCCAGTACTTC | CASSQEELSAWETQYF
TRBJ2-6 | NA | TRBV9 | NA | TGTGCCAGCAGCAACTCCAGGGTGACTGGGGCCAACGTCCTGACTTTC | CASSNSRVTGANVLTF
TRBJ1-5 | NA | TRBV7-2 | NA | TGTGCCAGCAGCACCGGACAGAGTAAGAATCAGCCCCAGCATTTT | CASSTGQSKNQPQHF
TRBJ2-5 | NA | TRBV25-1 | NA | TGTGCCAGCAGCCCCAAAAGGGGGGCCGGCCAAGAGACCCAGTACTTC | CASSPKRGAGQETQYF
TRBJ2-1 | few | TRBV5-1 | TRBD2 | TGCGCCAGCAGCCCGGATCTAGCGGCCTCCTACAATGAGCAGTTCTTC | CASSPDLAASYNEQFF
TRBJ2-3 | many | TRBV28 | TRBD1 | TGTGCCAGCAGCCAGGACAGGATCGCGACAGATACGCAGTATTTT | CASSQDRIATDTQYF
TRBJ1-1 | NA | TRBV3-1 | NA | TGTGCCAGCAGTCCTCCGGGACGGGAAGCTTTCTTT | CASSPPGREAFF
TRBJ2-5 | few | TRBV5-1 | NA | TGCGCCAGCAGCCCTGGGACACCTCAAGAGACCCAGTACTTC | CASSPGTPQETQYF
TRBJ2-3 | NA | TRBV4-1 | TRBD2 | TGCGCCAGCAGCCAAGCCAGCGGGGGGGGGAGGGATACGCAGTATTTT | CASSQASGGGRDTQYF
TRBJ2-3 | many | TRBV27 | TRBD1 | TGTGCCAGCAGTAGGCGGCGGACAGGGGGCACAGATACGCAGTATTTT | CASSRRRTGGTDTQYF
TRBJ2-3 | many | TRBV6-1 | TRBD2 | TGTGCCAGCAAGGCAGGGACTAGAGGAGATACGCAGTATTTT | CASKAGTRGDTQYF
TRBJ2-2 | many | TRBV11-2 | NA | TGTGCCAGCAGCTTAACGGGCCCCCCCGGGGAGCTGTTTTTT | CASSLTGPPGELFF
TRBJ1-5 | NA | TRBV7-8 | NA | TGTGCCAGCAGCACGGGACACTCAGTGAGCAATCAGCCCCAGCATTTT | CASSTGHSVSNQPQHF
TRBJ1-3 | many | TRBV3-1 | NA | TGTGCCAGCATGTCGGATGGAAACACCATATATTTT | CASMSDGNTIYF
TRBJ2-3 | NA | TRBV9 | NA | TGTGCCAGCAGCGCCGCCCGGAACCCTCGCGAGGCGCAGTATTTT | CASSAARNPREAQYF
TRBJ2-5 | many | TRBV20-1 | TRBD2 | TGCAGTGCTAGAGGCCTAGCGGGGGGACTGGAGACCCAGTACTTC | CSARGLAGGLETQYF
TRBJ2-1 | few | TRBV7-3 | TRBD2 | TGTGCCAGCAGCTTCGGGGGGGCCCACAATGAGCAGTTCTTC | CASSFGGAHNEQFF
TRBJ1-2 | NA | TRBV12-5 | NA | TGTGCTAGTGGTTTGGACCGGGGCTACCCAGGCGGCTACACCTTC | CASGLDRGYPGGYTF
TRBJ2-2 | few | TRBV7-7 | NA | TGTGCTAGCAGCTTATCCGGGGTCGGGGAGCTGTTTTTT | CASSLSGVGELFF
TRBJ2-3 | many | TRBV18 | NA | TGTGCCAGCTCACCGCAACCGACAGGGCGGGGTACAGATACGCAGTATTTT | CASSPQPTGRGTDTQYF
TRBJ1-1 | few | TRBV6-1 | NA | TGTGCCAGCAGTGAGACAAATACCGCTGAAGCTTTCTTT | CASSETNTAEAFF
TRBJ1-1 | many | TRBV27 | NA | TGTGCCAGCACCTCCGGGTCACCTGGGCGTGGCACTGAAGCTTTCTTT | CASTSGSPGRGTEAFF
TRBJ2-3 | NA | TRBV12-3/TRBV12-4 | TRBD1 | TGTGCCAGCAGCATAAGGACAGGCCACACAGATACGCAGTATTTT | CASSIRTGHTDTQYF
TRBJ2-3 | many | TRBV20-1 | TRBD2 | TGCAGTCTTTCAGCGGGAGGAGGGACAGATACGCAGTATTTT | CSLSAGGGTDTQYF
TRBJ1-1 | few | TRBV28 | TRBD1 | TGTGCCAGCAGTACCTCGGTCAGGGGGTTCTTT | CASSTSVRGFF
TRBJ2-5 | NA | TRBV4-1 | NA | TGCGCCAGCAGCCAAGTGCTGGGTTTGGGACAAGAGACCCAGTACTTC | CASSQVLGLGQETQYF
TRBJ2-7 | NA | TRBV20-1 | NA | TGCAGTGCTACAAATCCCACCCGGGGAGTATACGAGCAGTACTTC | CSATNPTRGVYEQYF